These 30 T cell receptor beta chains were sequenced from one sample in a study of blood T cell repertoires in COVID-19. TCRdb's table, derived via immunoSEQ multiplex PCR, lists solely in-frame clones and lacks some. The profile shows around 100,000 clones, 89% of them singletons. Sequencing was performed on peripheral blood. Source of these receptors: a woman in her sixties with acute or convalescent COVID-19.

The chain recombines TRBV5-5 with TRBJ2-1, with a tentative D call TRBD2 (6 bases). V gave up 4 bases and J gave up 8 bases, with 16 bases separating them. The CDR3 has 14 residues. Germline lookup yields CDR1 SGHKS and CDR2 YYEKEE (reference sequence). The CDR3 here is CASSPLALLDEQFF. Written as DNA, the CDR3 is TGTGCCAGCAGCCCCCTAGCGTTACTCGATGAGCAGTTCTTC.

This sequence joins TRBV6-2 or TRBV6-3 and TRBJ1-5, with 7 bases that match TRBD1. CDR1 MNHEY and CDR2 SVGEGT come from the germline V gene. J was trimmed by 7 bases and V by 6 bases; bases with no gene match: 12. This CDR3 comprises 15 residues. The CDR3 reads CASSLGQVSGQPQHF. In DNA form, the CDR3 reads TGTGCCAGCAGCCTCGGACAGGTGTCGGGCCAGCCCCAGCATTTT.

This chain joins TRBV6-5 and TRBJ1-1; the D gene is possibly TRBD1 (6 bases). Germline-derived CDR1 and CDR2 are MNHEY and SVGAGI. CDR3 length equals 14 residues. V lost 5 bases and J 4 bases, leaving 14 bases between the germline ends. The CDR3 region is CASSNKQGSTEAFF. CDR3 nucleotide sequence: TGTGCCAGCAGTAACAAACAGGGATCCACTGAAGCTTTCTTT.

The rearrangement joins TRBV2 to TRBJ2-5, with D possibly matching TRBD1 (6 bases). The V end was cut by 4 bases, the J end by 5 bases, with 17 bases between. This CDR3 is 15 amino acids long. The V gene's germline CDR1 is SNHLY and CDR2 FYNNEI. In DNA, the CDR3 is TGTGCCAGCAGTGGGGATGGGACATCGGCGGAGACCCAGTACTTC. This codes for CASSGDGTSAETQYF.

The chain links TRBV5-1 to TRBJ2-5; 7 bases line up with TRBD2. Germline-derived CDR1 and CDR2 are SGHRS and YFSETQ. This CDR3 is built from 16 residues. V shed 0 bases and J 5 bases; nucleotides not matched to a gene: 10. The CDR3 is CASSLALGAGGETQYF. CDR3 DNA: TGCGCCAGCAGCTTGGCCCTAGGAGCCGGGGGGGAGACCCAGTACTTC.

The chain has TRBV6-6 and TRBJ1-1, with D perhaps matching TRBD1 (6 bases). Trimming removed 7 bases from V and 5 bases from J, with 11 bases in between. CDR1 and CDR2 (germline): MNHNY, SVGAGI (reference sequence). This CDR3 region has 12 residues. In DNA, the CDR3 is TGTGCCAGCACTCCAGGGGTAACTGAAGCTTTCTTT. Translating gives CASTPGVTEAFF.

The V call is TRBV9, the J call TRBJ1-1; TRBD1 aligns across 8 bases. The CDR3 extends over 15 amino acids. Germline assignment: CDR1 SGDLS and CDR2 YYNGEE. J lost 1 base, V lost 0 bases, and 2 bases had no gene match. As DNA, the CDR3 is TGTGCCAGCAGCGTAGTAGGACAGGGGAACACTGAAGCTTTCTTT. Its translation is CASSVVGQGNTEAFF. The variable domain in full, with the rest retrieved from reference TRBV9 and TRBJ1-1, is DSGVTQTPKHLITATGQRVTLRCSPRSGDLSVYWYQQSLDQGLQFLIQYYNGEERAKGNILERFSAQQFPDLHSELNLSSLELGDSALYFCASSVVGQGNTEAFFGQGTRLTVV.

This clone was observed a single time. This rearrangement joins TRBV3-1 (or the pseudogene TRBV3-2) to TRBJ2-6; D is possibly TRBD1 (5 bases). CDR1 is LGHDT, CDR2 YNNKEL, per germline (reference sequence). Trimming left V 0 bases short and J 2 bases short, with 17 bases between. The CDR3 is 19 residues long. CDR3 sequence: CASSQEQGNSAAGANVLTF. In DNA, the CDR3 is TGTGCCAGCAGCCAAGAGCAGGGAAACTCAGCAGCTGGGGCCAACGTCCTGACTTTC.

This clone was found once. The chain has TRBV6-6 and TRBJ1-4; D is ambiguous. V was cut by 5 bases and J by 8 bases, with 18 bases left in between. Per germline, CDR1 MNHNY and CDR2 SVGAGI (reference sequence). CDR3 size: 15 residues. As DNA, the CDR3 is TGTGCCAGCAGTCCCGGTTCTGGTGTGCACGAAAAACTGTTTTTT. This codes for CASSPGSGVHEKLFF.

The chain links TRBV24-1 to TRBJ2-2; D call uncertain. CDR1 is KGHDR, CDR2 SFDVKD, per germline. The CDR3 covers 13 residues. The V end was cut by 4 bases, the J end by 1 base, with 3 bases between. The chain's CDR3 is CATSDQNTGELFF. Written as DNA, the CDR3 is TGTGCCACCAGTGACCAGAACACCGGGGAGCTGTTTTTT.

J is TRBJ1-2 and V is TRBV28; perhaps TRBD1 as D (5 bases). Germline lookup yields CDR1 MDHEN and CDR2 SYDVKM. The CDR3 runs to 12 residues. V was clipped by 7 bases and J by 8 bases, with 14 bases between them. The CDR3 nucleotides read TGTGCCAGCACCCAGGGCCTCCGGGGCTACACCTTC. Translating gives CASTQGLRGYTF.

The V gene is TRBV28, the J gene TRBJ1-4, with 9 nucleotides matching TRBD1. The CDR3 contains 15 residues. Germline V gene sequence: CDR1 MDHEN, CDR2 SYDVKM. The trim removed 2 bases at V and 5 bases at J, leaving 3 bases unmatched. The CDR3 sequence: CASSLGGTGNEKLFF. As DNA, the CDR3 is TGTGCCAGCAGTTTAGGCGGGACAGGGAATGAAAAACTGTTTTTT.

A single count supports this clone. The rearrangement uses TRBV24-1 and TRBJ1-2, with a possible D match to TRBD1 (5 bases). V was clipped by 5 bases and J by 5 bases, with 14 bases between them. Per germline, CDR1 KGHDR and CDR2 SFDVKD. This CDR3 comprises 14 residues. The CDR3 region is CATSGGREGYGYTF. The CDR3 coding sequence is TGTGCCACCAGTGGGGGCAGGGAGGGATATGGCTACACCTTC.

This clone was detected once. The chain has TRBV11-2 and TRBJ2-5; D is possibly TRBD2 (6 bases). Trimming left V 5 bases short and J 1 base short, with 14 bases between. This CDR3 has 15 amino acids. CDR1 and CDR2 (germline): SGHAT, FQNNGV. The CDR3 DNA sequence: TGTGCCAGCAGCCGATTTGGGGGGATCCAAGAGACCCAGTACTTC. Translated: CASSRFGGIQETQYF.

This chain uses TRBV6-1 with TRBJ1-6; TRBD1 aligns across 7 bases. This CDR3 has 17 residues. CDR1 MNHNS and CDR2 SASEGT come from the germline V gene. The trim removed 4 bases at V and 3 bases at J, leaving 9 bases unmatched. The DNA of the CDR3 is TGTGCCAGCAGTGCGACAGGGATTGGGGGCTATAATTCACCCCTCCACTTT. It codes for CASSATGIGGYNSPLHF.

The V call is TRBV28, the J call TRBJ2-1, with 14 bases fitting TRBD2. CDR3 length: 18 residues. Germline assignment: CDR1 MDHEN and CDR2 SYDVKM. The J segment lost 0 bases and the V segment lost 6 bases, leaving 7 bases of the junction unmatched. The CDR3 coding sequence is TGTGCCAGCAGCCCGGGACTAGCGGGAGTGGTCTCCTACAATGAGCAGTTCTTC. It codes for CASSPGLAGVVSYNEQFF.

CDR3 sequence (DNA): TGTGCCAGCTCACTTGACAGGGTCTATGGCTACACCTTC. It codes for CASSLDRVYGYTF. The chain employs TRBV18 and TRBJ1-2; 7 bases fit TRBD1. V shed 4 bases and J 4 bases; nucleotides not matched to a gene: 3. The CDR3 extends over 13 amino acids. Germline V gene sequence: CDR1 KGHSH, CDR2 LQKENI. The full variable domain, completed using reference TRBV18 and TRBJ1-2, is NAGVMQNPRHLVRRRGQEARLRCSPMKGHSHVYWYRQLPEEGLKFMVYLQKENIIDESGMPKERFSAEFPKEGPSILRIQQVVRGDSAAYFCASSLDRVYGYTFGSGTRLTVV.

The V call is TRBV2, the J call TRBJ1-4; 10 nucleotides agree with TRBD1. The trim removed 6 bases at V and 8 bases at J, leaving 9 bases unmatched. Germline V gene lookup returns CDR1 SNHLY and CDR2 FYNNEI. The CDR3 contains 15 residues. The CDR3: CASRMTGGVEEKLFF. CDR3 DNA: TGTGCCAGCAGGATGACAGGGGGCGTTGAAGAAAAACTGTTTTTT.

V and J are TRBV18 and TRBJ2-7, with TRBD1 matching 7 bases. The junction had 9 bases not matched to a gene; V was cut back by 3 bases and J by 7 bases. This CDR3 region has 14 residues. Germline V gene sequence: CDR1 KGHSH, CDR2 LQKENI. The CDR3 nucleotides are TGTGCCAGCTCACCGAGCCAGGGGGAAGTGGAGCAGTACTTC. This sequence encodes CASSPSQGEVEQYF.

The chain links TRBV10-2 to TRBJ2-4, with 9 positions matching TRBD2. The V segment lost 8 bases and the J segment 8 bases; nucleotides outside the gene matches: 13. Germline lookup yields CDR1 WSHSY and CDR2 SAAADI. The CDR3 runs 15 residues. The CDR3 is CASRSRGGGGDIQYF. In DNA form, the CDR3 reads TGCGCCAGCCGCTCGAGGGGCGGGGGGGGAGACATTCAGTACTTC.

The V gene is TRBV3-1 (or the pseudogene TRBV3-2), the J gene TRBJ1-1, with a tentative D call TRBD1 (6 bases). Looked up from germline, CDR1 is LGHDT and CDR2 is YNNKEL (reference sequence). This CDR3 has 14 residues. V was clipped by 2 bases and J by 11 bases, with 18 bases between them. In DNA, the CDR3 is TGTGCCAGCAGCCAATCCTACAGGGTTGAACTGGCTTTCTTT. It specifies CASSQSYRVELAFF.

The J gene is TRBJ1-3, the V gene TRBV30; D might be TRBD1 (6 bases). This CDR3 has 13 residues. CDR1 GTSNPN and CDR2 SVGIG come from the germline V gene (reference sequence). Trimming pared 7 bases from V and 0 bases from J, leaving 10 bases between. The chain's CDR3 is CAYTGFSGNTIYF. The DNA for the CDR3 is TGTGCCTATACAGGGTTCTCTGGAAACACCATATATTTT.

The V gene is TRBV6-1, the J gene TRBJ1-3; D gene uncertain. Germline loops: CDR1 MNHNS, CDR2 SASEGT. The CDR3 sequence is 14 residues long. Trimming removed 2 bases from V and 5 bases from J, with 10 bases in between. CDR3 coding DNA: TGTGCCAGCAGTGAACTCGCGGGGAGAAACACCATATATTTT. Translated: CASSELAGRNTIYF.

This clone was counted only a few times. CDR3 amino acids: CASSSQRGQSRWLDTEAFF. The DNA for the CDR3 is TGTGCCAGCAGCTCCCAGAGGGGACAGAGCCGTTGGCTGGACACTGAAGCTTTCTTT. The chain combines TRBV7-8 with TRBJ1-1; 7 bases are a match to TRBD1. After removal of 4 bases from V and 3 bases from J, the junction contained 20 bases not matched to a gene. Looked up from germline, CDR1 is SGHVS and CDR2 is FQNEAQ. The CDR3 has 19 amino acids.

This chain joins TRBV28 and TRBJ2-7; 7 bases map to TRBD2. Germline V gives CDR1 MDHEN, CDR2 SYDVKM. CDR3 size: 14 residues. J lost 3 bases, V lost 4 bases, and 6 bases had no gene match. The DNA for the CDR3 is TGTGCCAGCAGTTCTGTAGCGGGTTACTACGAGCAGTACGTC. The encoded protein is CASSSVAGYYEQYV.

CDR3 in DNA: TGTGCCAGCAGTGGGAACAGGGGGCTGGGGTCACCCCTCCACTTT. Protein sequence: CASSGNRGLGSPLHF. The V call is TRBV25-1, the J call TRBJ1-6; the match to TRBD1 covers 9 bases. The CDR3 consists of 15 residues. V shed 4 bases, J shed 10 bases, and the junction held 8 bases outside the gene matches. Germline V gene data show CDR1 as MGHDK and CDR2 as SYGVNS.

The CDR3 region is CASSVDRGNTIYF. CDR3 sequence (DNA): TGTGCCAGCAGCGTAGACAGGGGAAACACCATATATTTT. The chain is built from TRBV9 and TRBJ1-3, with a weak D call TRBD1 (5 bases). Trimming took 0 bases from V and 4 from J, leaving 5 bases between them. Per the germline V gene, CDR1 is SGDLS and CDR2 is YYNGEE. This CDR3 region has 13 residues.

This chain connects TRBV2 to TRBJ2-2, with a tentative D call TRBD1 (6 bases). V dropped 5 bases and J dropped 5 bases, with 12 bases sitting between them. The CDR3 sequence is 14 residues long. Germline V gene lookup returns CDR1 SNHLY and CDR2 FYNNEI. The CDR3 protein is CASSPGHVTGELFF. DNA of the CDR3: TGTGCCAGCAGTCCGGGACACGTAACCGGGGAGCTGTTTTTT.

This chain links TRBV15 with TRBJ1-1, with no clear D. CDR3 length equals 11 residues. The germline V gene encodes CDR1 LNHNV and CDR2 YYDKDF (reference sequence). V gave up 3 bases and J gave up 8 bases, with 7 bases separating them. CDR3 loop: CATSRTKEAFF. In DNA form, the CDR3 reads TGTGCCACCAGCAGGACAAAGGAAGCTTTCTTT.

The CDR3 DNA follows: TGTGCCAGCTCGGGGCTAGCGGGGGGAAAGCAGTTCTTC. Translating gives CASSGLAGGKQFF. This rearrangement joins TRBV12-3 or TRBV12-4 to TRBJ2-1; TRBD2 agrees at 11 bases. This CDR3 is built from 13 residues. J lost 11 bases, V lost 8 bases, and 8 bases had no gene match.